The 30 T cell receptor beta chains in this list originate from one sample, sequenced in a study of OX40 agonist ivuxolimab in advanced cancers. Method: immunoSEQ multiplex PCR; TCRdb's copy keeps in-frame clones and lacks some. Among around 90,000 clones listed, 90% to 95% were seen once. The input for sequencing was CD4+ or CD8+ T cells sorted from blood, taken in a trial of the OX40 agonist ivuxolimab. These receptors came from an adult with an advanced solid tumor such as melanoma, head and neck, liver or kidney cancer.

A remark on this clone: Within the sample, other DNA sequences also encode this same CDR3. The genes are TRBV19 and TRBJ2-5; the match to TRBD1 covers 7 bases. The germline gives CDR1 LNHDA, CDR2 SQIVND (reference sequence). The CDR3 is made up of 13 amino acids. The V gene end was trimmed by 5 bases and the J gene end by 5 bases; junction bases not matched to a gene: 5. The CDR3 loop reads CASSDTGVETQYF. Written as DNA, the CDR3 is TGTGCCAGTAGTGACACAGGGGTGGAGACCCAGTACTTC.

The chain combines TRBV25-1 with TRBJ1-5, with no clear D. Trimming removed 5 bases at V and 3 bases at J, with 8 bases between. The CDR3 has 13 amino acids. Germline lookup yields CDR1 MGHDK and CDR2 SYGVNS. The CDR3 spells CASSRGINQPQHF. DNA for the CDR3: TGTGCCAGCAGTCGGGGAATCAATCAGCCCCAGCATTTT.

Points on this clone: The sample carries other DNA sequences with the same CDR3. The rearrangement joins TRBV5-1 to TRBJ2-5; TRBD2 matches at 13 bases. This CDR3 is 15 amino acids long. From germline, CDR1 is SGHRS and CDR2 YFSETQ. The junction had 1 base not matched to a gene; V was cut back by 3 bases and J by 2 bases. CDR3 coding DNA: TGCGCCAGCAGCTCGGGACTAGCGGGACAAGAGACCCAGTACTTC. Its translation: CASSSGLAGQETQYF. The whole variable domain, filled in from reference TRBV5-1 and TRBJ2-5, reads KAGVTQTPRYLIKTRGQQVTLSCSPISGHRSVSWYQQTPGQGLQFLFEYFSETQRNKGNFPGRFSGRQFSNSRSEMNVSTLELGDSALYLCASSSGLAGQETQYFGPGTRLLVL.

V usage is TRBV7-2 and J usage is TRBJ2-2, with 11 nucleotides matching TRBD2. Germline CDR1 reads SGHTA; CDR2 reads FQGNSA. The trim removed 2 bases at V and 0 bases at J, leaving 5 bases unmatched. CDR3 length: 18 residues. The CDR3 DNA reads as TGTGCCAGCAGCTTACGGCTAGCGGGAGGTACGAACACCGGGGAGCTGTTTTTT. It is translated as CASSLRLAGGTNTGELFF.

The J gene is TRBJ2-5, the V gene TRBV6-1; 7 bases map to TRBD2. The CDR3 extends over 14 amino acids. Trimming removed 6 bases from V and 5 bases from J; junction bases left unmatched: 9. Germline CDR1 reads MNHNS; CDR2 reads SASEGT. For the CDR3, the DNA is TGTGCCAGCAGCGTAGCGGGTGGTTGGGAGACCCAGTACTTC. Protein product: CASSVAGGWETQYF.

The chain has TRBV28 and TRBJ1-3, with 9 bases matching TRBD1. The V gene end was trimmed by 4 bases and the J gene end by 5 bases; junction bases not matched to a gene: 18. There are 19 residues in the CDR3. Germline V CDR1 and CDR2: MDHEN, SYDVKM. The CDR3 reads CASSSPDRGRADLRNTIYF. CDR3 bases: TGTGCCAGCAGTTCACCGGACAGGGGCCGCGCCGATCTGAGAAACACCATATATTTT.

This sequence joins TRBV30 and TRBJ1-5; weak D call: TRBD1 (5 bases). Trimming took off 1 base at V and 3 bases at J, with 16 bases between the two ends. CDR3 length equals 16 residues. Germline values: CDR1 GTSNPN, CDR2 SVGIG (reference sequence). The CDR3: CAWSAVGVTPNQPQHF. CDR3 nucleotides: TGTGCCTGGAGTGCGGTGGGGGTAACTCCCAATCAGCCCCAGCATTTT.

This rearrangement joins TRBV6-6 to TRBJ2-3, with 12 bases identical to TRBD1. From germline, CDR1 is MNHNY and CDR2 SVGAGI (reference sequence). Trimming removed 7 bases from V and 6 bases from J; junction bases left unmatched: 8. CDR3 length: 15 residues. Here the CDR3 reads CASILTGTGGDTQYF. CDR3 DNA: TGTGCCAGCATTTTGACCGGGACAGGGGGCGATACGCAGTATTTT.

The genes are TRBV5-1 and TRBJ2-3, with unresolved D. The CDR3 is 15 amino acids. The V gene's germline CDR1 is SGHRS and CDR2 YFSETQ. Trimming left V 0 bases short and J 2 bases short, with 10 bases between. The CDR3 sequence is CASSLGSTNTDTQYF. The CDR3 nucleotides read TGCGCCAGCAGCTTGGGATCTACTAACACAGATACGCAGTATTTT.

This chain links TRBV7-2 with TRBJ1-4; 9 nucleotides agree with TRBD1. Germline V gene sequence: CDR1 SGHTA, CDR2 FQGNSA. The CDR3 totals 14 residues. The ends lost 5 bases at V and 8 bases at J; junction bases unmatched: 6. The CDR3 DNA follows: TGTGCCAGCAGCCCACAGGGGGCCTGGGAAAAACTGTTTTTT. Its protein is CASSPQGAWEKLFF.

The chain is built from TRBV7-2 and TRBJ2-1; 10 bases are a match to TRBD1. Germline V gene lookup returns CDR1 SGHTA and CDR2 FQGNSA. The V gene end was trimmed by 4 bases and the J gene end by 2 bases; junction bases not matched to a gene: 2. The CDR3 loop spans 15 amino acids. The CDR3 DNA follows: TGTGCCAGCAGCTCCGGGACAGGGGCCTACAATGAGCAGTTCTTC. The encoded protein is CASSSGTGAYNEQFF.

J is TRBJ1-5 and V is TRBV16, with unresolved D. Trimming cost V 0 bases and J 6 bases, with 12 bases left between them. The germline V gene has CDR1 KGHSY and CDR2 FQNENV. This CDR3 is 15 amino acids long. The CDR3 sequence: CASSQSGSIRQPQHF. CDR3 sequence (DNA): TGTGCCAGCAGCCAATCTGGGTCGATCCGTCAGCCCCAGCATTTT. Filled out from reference TRBV16 and TRBJ1-5, the complete variable domain reads GEEVAQTPKHLVRGEGQKAKLYCAPIKGHSYVFWYQQVLKNEFKFLISFQNENVFDETGMPKERFSAKCLPNSPCSLEIQATKLEDSAVYFCASSQSGSIRQPQHFGDGTRLSIL.

The V gene is TRBV6-1, the J gene TRBJ1-5; D not resolved. The CDR3 is made up of 13 amino acids. The germline V gene encodes CDR1 MNHNS and CDR2 SASEGT. V was shortened by 4 bases and J by 7 bases, with 11 bases between the two germline ends. In nucleotides, the CDR3 is TGTGCCAGCAGTGCGTTACAAGGACAGCCCCAGCATTTT. Translation: CASSALQGQPQHF.

This chain uses TRBV6-5 with TRBJ2-7; D not certain. CDR3 size: 11 residues. The V end lost 7 bases, the J end lost 2 bases, and 6 bases lay between the germline ends. CDR1 is MNHEY, CDR2 SVGAGI, per germline. The CDR3, as DNA: TGTGCCAGCACCGCTACCTACGAGCAGTACTTC. It translates to CASTATYEQYF.

V gene TRBV30 combines with J gene TRBJ1-1, with D perhaps matching TRBD1 (6 bases). V gave up 0 bases and J gave up 6 bases, with 14 bases separating them. The germline gives CDR1 GTSNPN, CDR2 SVGIG (reference sequence). This CDR3 has 14 amino acids. The CDR3 sequence is CAWSVAPRGAEAFF. The DNA for the CDR3 is TGTGCCTGGAGTGTCGCCCCCAGGGGCGCTGAAGCTTTCTTT.

The sample holds one count of this clone. This sequence joins TRBV28 and TRBJ1-1; the D is unclear. Between the trimmed V and J ends, which lost 6 bases and 7 bases, there was a span of 21 bases. Germline assignment: CDR1 MDHEN and CDR2 SYDVKM. The CDR3 has 15 residues. CDR3 amino acids: CASRTIREPRVEAFF. The CDR3 DNA sequence: TGTGCCAGCAGAACTATCCGGGAGCCACGCGTTGAAGCTTTCTTT.

V and J are TRBV28 and TRBJ2-5; TRBD1 matches 9 bases. The closer fit of TRBJ2-7 to the DNA end suggests the J call may be wrong. Germline V CDR1 and CDR2: MDHEN, SYDVKM. CDR3 length: 12 amino acids. The CDR3 protein is CASRQGASEQYF. DNA for the CDR3: TGTGCCAGCAGACAGGGGGCGAGCGAGCAGTACTTC.

The V and J genes are TRBV5-1 and TRBJ2-7; D not resolved. This CDR3 has 14 amino acids. Per the germline V gene, CDR1 is SGHRS and CDR2 is YFSETQ. Trimming pared 4 bases from V and 3 bases from J, leaving 14 bases between. CDR3 amino acids: CASSPSEVRYEQYF. The CDR3 bases are TGCGCCAGCAGCCCTTCTGAGGTTCGCTACGAGCAGTACTTC. Variable domain in full (rest from reference TRBV5-1 and TRBJ2-7): KAGVTQTPRYLIKTRGQQVTLSCSPISGHRSVSWYQQTPGQGLQFLFEYFSETQRNKGNFPGRFSGRQFSNSRSEMNVSTLELGDSALYLCASSPSEVRYEQYFGPGTRLTVT.

The chain has TRBV7-8 and TRBJ1-3; D gene ambiguous. Trimming cost V 5 bases and J 1 base, with 12 bases left between them. Per germline, CDR1 SGHVS and CDR2 FQNEAQ. CDR3 size: 15 residues. DNA of the CDR3: TGTGCCAGCAGCCGAGCGGAGACTTCTGGAAACACCATATATTTT. It yields the protein CASSRAETSGNTIYF.

The rearrangement uses TRBV29-1 and TRBJ2-5; TRBD1 agrees at 7 bases. V was clipped by 7 bases and J by 5 bases; unmatched bases: 10. The CDR3 runs 13 residues. Looked up from germline, CDR1 is SQVTM and CDR2 is ANQGSEA. The CDR3 DNA is TGCAGCGCCGAACAGGGGCTTGTTGAGACCCAGTACTTC. Translation gives CSAEQGLVETQYF.

This chain uses TRBV4-3 with TRBJ2-3, with 7 bases aligning to TRBD1. The CDR3 runs 16 residues. With V trimmed by 0 bases and J by 6 bases, 9 bases remained unmatched. CDR1 is LGHNA, CDR2 YSLEER, per germline. CDR3 in DNA: TGCGCCAGCAGCCAAGAAGTGAGGGGGCGCGTTGATACGCAGTATTTT. Residues: CASSQEVRGRVDTQYF.

This clone came up a few times. This chain joins TRBV7-8 and TRBJ1-5, with unresolved D. Germline V gene sequence: CDR1 SGHVS, CDR2 FQNEAQ. V was cut by 3 bases and J by 0 bases, with 6 bases left in between. This CDR3 comprises 14 residues. The CDR3 protein is CASSFLDSNQPQHF. The CDR3 nucleotides read TGTGCCAGCAGCTTCCTCGATAGCAATCAGCCCCAGCATTTT.

This clone has only a few counts. The V call is TRBV4-3, the J call TRBJ1-2; D is ambiguous. The germline gives CDR1 LGHNA, CDR2 YSLEER. The CDR3 is made up of 15 amino acids. Trimming took 0 bases from V and 4 from J, leaving 12 bases between them. The CDR3 loop reads CASSQESGLRYGYTF. In nucleotides, the CDR3 is TGCGCCAGCAGCCAAGAATCAGGATTGCGCTATGGCTACACCTTC.

V is TRBV4-2 and J is TRBJ1-3; D remains unclear. This CDR3 is built from 19 residues. Trimming took off 0 bases at V and 3 bases at J, with 21 bases between the two ends. Germline V lookup: CDR1 LGHNA, CDR2 YNFKEQ. CDR3 in amino acids: CASSQEPLHSGTGGNTIYF. The DNA for the CDR3 is TGTGCCAGCAGCCAAGAACCGCTCCATTCGGGTACCGGTGGAAACACCATATATTTT.

The chain links TRBV6-1 to TRBJ1-4; D possibly corresponds to TRBD1 (6 bases). The length of the CDR3 is 15 residues. Trimming cost V 7 bases and J 5 bases, with 17 bases left between them. CDR1 and CDR2 (germline): MNHNS, SASEGT. The CDR3 DNA reads TGTGCCAGCACCGGAACCGGGACAAGCAATGAAAAACTGTTTTTT. Translated, it gives CASTGTGTSNEKLFF.

Concerning this clone: Other nucleotide sequences from this sample produce the same CDR3. The J gene is TRBJ2-5, the V gene TRBV9; 7 bases are a match to TRBD2. Trimming removed 0 bases from V and 5 bases from J; junction bases left unmatched: 4. CDR1 and CDR2 from the germline V gene are SGDLS and YYNGEE. This CDR3 region has 14 residues. In nucleotides, the CDR3 is TGTGCCAGCAGCGTAGGCGGGGGAGGCGAGACCCAGTACTTC. It codes for CASSVGGGGETQYF.

The J gene is TRBJ2-2, the V gene TRBV28; TRBD1 is a possible D gene (6 bases). V was clipped by 9 bases and J by 4 bases, with 12 bases between them. The CDR3 loop spans 13 amino acids. Looked up from germline, CDR1 is MDHEN and CDR2 is SYDVKM. The CDR3 DNA follows: TGTGCCAGTATCGACAGGCCCACCGGGGAGCTGTTTTTT. It encodes CASIDRPTGELFF.

The V call is TRBV11-2, the J call TRBJ1-2; D is possibly TRBD1 (5 bases). The CDR3 runs 13 residues. The germline V gene has CDR1 SGHAT and CDR2 FQNNGV. V was clipped by 1 base and J by 3 bases, with 6 bases between them. DNA for the CDR3: TGTGCCAGCAGCTTAGGAGGGGACTATGGCTACACCTTC. Translating it yields CASSLGGDYGYTF.

The chain couples TRBV19 to TRBJ1-5, with D unresolved. Germline assignment: CDR1 LNHDA and CDR2 SQIVND (reference sequence). The CDR3 loop spans 13 amino acids. V gave up 3 bases and J gave up 6 bases, with 9 bases separating them. The chain's CDR3 is CASSIRLGQPQHF. The CDR3 coding sequence is TGTGCCAGTAGTATCAGGCTCGGTCAGCCCCAGCATTTT.

The chain recombines TRBV28 with TRBJ1-5; 8 positions match TRBD1. V trimming: 5 bases; J trimming: 0 bases; junction bases outside the gene matches: 6. Germline CDR1 is MDHEN and CDR2 is SYDVKM. CDR3 length: 16 residues. This CDR3 reads CASSTQGGNSNQPQHF. As DNA, the CDR3 is TGTGCCAGCAGTACACAGGGGGGAAATAGCAATCAGCCCCAGCATTTT. Based on the CDR3 plus reference TRBV28 and TRBJ1-5, the full variable domain is DVKVTQSSRYLVKRTGEKVFLECVQDMDHENMFWYRQDPGLGLRLIYFSYDVKMKEKGDIPEGYSVSREKKERFSLILESASTNQTSMYLCASSTQGGNSNQPQHFGDGTRLSIL.